This T cell receptor (beta chain) was captured in a study of blood T cell repertoires in COVID-19. Source study methods: Reference gene primer amplification in the assay estimated nucleated cell counts. The method was immunoSEQ multiplex PCR; TCRdb's version includes in-frame clones alone and lacks a portion of them. V and J calls plus clone size are reproduced from that table; the DNA served to infer D and trimming. The sample lists 160,000 or so clones; roughly 87% were seen once. This clone was picked up one time. Sequencing was carried out using PBMCs or T cells enriched from blood (not recorded which). This TCR was sampled from a human donor with acute COVID-19. The donor label of this sample is uncertain.

In DNA, the CDR3 is TGTGCCAGCAGCGGCAATCAGCCCCAGCATTTT. Translation gives CASSGNQPQHF. The chain links TRBV6-5 to TRBJ1-5; D unclear. This CDR3 comprises 11 residues. V lost 6 bases and J 2 bases, leaving 2 bases between the germline ends. The V gene's germline CDR1 is MNHEY and CDR2 SVGAGI.